One TCR beta chain is described in this entry. Its antigen is unknown. There are 16 residues in the CDR3. Germline CDR1 is LNHNV and CDR2 is YYDKDF (reference sequence). V was pared by 1 base and J by 3 bases, with 15 bases between. These data come from a study of persistence of HIV-infected CD4 T cells. Findings of the study overall: Bulk TCR data could not be restricted to HIV-1-infected CMV-responding cells.

Stimulation used 10 ug/mL lysate from CMV-infected fibroblasts. Sorting of responding CD4+ T cells relied on upregulated CD40 ligand together with CD69. Donors had undetectable plasma HIV-1 RNA, under 50 copies/mL, for 4+ years. The libraries were made with immunoSEQ version 4 in survey mode. Profiling relied on immunoSEQ multiplex PCR, and the TCRdb table lists in-frame clones only, not all of them. Of about 5,300 clones detected, around 60% appear once; the ten largest clones hold roughly 40%. J is TRBJ1-1 and V is TRBV15, with D possibly matching TRBD1 (5 bases). The sample was CD4+ T cells sorted from PBMCs after roughly 18-hour stimulation, taken from a patient who received antiretroviral therapy. This TCR was recovered from an adult man with HIV who was CMV-seropositive. The CDR3 nucleotides are TGTGCCACCAGCAGAGCGTGGCAGGGTGGCGACACTGAAGCTTTCTTT. Protein product: CATSRAWQGGDTEAFF.